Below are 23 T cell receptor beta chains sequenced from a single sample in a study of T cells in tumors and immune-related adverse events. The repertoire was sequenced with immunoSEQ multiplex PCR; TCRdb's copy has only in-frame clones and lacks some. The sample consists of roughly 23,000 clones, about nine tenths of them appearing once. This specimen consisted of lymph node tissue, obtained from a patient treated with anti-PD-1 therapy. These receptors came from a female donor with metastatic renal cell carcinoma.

CDR3 nucleotide sequence: TGTGCCAGTAGTGAACGGGGGGCGCTTACAGATACGCAGTATTTT. Translation gives CASSERGALTDTQYF. This chain uses TRBV19 with TRBJ2-3; maybe TRBD2 (7 bases). The CDR3 consists of 15 residues. Trimming stripped 5 bases from V and 3 bases from J, with 15 bases between. Germline V gene lookup returns CDR1 LNHDA and CDR2 SQIVND (reference sequence).

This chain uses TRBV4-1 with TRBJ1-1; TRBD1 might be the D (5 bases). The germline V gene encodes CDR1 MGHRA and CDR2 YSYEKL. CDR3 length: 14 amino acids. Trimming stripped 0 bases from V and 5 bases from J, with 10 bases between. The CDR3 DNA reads TGCGCCAGCAGCCAAGACCAGGGAGGTACTGAAGCTTTCTTT. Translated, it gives CASSQDQGGTEAFF.

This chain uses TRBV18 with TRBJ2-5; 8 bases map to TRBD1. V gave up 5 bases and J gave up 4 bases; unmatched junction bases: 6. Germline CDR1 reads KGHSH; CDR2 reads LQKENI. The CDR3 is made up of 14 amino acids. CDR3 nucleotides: TGTGCCAGCTCAGCGGACAGGGTTGCAGAGACCCAGTACTTC. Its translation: CASSADRVAETQYF.

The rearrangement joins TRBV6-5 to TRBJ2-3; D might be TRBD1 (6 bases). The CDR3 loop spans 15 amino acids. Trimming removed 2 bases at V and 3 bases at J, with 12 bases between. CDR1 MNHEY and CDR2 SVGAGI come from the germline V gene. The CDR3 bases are TGTGCCAGCAGTTACAGGGGGTCGAAGACAGATACGCAGTATTTT. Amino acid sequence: CASSYRGSKTDTQYF.

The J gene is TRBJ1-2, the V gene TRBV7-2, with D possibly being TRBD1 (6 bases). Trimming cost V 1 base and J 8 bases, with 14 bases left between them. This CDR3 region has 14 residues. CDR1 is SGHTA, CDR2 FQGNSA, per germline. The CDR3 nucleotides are TGTGCCAGCAGCTTAGGGCTGGGGGCCATAGGCTACACCTTC. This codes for CASSLGLGAIGYTF.

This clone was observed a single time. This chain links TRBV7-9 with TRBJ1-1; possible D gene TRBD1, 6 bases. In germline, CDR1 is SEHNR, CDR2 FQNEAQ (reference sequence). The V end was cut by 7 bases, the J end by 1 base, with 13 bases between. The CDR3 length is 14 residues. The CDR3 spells CASNPQGRNTEAFF. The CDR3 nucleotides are TGTGCCAGCAACCCACAGGGACGGAACACTGAAGCTTTCTTT.

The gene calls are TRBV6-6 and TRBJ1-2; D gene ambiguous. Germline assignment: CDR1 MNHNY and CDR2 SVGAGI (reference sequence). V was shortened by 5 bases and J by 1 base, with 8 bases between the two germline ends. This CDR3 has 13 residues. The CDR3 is CASSREGNYGYTF. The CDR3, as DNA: TGTGCCAGCAGTCGCGAGGGTAACTATGGCTACACCTTC.

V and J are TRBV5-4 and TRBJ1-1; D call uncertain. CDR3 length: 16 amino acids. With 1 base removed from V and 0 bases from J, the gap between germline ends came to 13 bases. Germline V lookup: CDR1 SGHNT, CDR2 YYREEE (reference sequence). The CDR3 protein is CASSLFSSRMNTEAFF. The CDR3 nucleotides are TGTGCCAGCAGCTTGTTCTCCAGCAGGATGAACACTGAAGCTTTCTTT.

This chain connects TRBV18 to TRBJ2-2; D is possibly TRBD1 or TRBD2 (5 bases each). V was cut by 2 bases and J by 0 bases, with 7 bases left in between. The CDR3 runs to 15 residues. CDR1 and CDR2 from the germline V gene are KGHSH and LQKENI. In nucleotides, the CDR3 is TGTGCCAGCTCACCAGGGACGGCGAACACCGGGGAGCTGTTTTTT. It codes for CASSPGTANTGELFF.

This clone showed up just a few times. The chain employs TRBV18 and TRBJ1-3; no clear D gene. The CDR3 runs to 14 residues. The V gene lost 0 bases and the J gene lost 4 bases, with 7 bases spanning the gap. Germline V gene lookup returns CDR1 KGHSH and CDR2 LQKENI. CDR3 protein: CASSPPGRGNTIYF. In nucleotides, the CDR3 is TGTGCCAGCTCACCACCAGGCAGAGGAAACACCATATATTTT.

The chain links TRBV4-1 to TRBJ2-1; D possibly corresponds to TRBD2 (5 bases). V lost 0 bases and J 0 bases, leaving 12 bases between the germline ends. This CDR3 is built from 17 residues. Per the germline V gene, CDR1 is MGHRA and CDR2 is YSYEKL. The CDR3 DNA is TGCGCCAGCAGCCAAGATCCGAGGGCCCACTCCTACAATGAGCAGTTCTTC. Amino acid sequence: CASSQDPRAHSYNEQFF.

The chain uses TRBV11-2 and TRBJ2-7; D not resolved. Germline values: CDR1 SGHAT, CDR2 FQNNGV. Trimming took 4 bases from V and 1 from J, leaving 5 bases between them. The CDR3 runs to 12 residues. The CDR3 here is CASSSVSYEQYF. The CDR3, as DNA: TGTGCCAGCAGCTCCGTATCCTACGAGCAGTACTTC.

This chain's CDR3 is CASSPTIGGGLEQYF. The CDR3 DNA sequence: TGCGCCAGCAGCCCCACGATCGGGGGGGGGCTCGAGCAGTACTTC. The chain combines TRBV4-3 with TRBJ2-7; 8 bases align to TRBD2. Germline V gene sequence: CDR1 LGHNA, CDR2 YSLEER. The CDR3 is 15 residues long. V shed 4 bases, J shed 6 bases, and the junction held 11 bases outside the gene matches.

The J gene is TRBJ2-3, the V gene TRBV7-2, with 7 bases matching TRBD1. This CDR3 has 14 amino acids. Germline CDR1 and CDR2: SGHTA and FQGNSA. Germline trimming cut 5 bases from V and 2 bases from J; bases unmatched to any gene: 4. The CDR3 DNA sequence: TGTGCCAGCAGCCTGGGACAGTACACAGATACGCAGTATTTT. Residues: CASSLGQYTDTQYF.

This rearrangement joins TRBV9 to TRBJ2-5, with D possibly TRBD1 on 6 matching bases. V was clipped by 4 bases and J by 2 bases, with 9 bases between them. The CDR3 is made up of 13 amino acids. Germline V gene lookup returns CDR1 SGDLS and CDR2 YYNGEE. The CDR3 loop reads CASSKDRQETQYF. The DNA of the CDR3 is TGTGCCAGCAGCAAAGACAGGCAAGAGACCCAGTACTTC.

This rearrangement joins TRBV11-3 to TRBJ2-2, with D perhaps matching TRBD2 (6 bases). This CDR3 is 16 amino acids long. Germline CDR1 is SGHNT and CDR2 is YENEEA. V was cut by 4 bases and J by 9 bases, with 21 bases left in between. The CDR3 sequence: CASSSIAGSGDRELFF. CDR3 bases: TGTGCCAGCAGCTCCATCGCGGGCTCGGGGGACCGGGAGCTGTTTTTT.

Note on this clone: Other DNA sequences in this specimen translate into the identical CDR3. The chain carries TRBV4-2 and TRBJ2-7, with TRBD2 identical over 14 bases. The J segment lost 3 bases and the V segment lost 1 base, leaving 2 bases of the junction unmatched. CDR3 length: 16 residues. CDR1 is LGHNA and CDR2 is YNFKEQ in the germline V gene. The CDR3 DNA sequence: TGTGCCAGCAGCCAAGCCGGGACTAGCGGGAGCTACGAGCAGTACTTC. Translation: CASSQAGTSGSYEQYF.

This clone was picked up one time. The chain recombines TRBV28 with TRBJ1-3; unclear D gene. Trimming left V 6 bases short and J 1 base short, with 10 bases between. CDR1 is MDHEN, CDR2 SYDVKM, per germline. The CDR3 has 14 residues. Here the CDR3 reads CASRWSGSGNTIYF. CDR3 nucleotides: TGTGCCAGCAGGTGGTCAGGTTCTGGAAACACCATATATTTT.

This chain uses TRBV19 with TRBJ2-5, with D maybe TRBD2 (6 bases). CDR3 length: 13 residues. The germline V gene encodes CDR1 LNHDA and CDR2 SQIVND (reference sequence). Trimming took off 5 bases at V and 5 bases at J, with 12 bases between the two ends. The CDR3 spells CASSPRDLETQYF. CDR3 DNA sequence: TGTGCCAGTAGTCCCCGGGACTTGGAGACCCAGTACTTC.

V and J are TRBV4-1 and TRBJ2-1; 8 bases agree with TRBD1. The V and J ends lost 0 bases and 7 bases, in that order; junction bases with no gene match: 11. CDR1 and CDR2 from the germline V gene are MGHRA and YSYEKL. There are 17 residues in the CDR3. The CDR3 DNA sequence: TGCGCCAGCAGCCAAGATGTTAACAGGGGGTTTAGGAATGAGCAGTTCTTC. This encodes CASSQDVNRGFRNEQFF.

The CDR3 sequence is CASSYSMARQGEAFF. CDR3 coding DNA: TGTGCCAGCAGTTACTCGATGGCGCGGCAGGGCGAAGCTTTCTTT. This chain connects TRBV6-6 to TRBJ1-1, with a weak D call TRBD1 (5 bases). Looked up from germline, CDR1 is MNHNY and CDR2 is SVGAGI (reference sequence). The ends were cut back, 0 bases at V and 8 bases at J, with 16 bases in the middle. The CDR3 sequence is 15 residues long.

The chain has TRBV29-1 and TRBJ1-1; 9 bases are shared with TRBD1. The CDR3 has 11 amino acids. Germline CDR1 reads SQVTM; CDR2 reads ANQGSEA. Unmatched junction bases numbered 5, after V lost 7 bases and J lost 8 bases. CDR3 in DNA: TGCAGCGCCACGACAGGGGGAGAAGCTTTCTTT. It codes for CSATTGGEAFF.

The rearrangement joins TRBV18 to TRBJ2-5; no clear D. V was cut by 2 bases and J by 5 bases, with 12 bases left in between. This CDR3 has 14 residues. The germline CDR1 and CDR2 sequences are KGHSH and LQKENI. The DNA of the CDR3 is TGTGCCAGCTCACCAGGTATGAGCGTCGAGACCCAGTACTTC. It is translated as CASSPGMSVETQYF.